One sample yielded the 22 T cell receptor beta chains listed below, sequenced in a study of cytotoxic CD8 clonotypes in ibrutinib-treated CLL. TCRdb keeps only in-frame clones here, not all; method: immunoSEQ multiplex PCR. Of roughly 180,000 clones in the sample, 55% to 85% were seen once. Sequencing used PBMCs, obtained after 24 months of ibrutinib treatment. Receptors originate from a human donor with chronic lymphocytic leukemia.

The V call is TRBV6-5, the J call TRBJ1-2, with 7 bases that match TRBD1. The CDR3 consists of 15 residues. Germline V gives CDR1 MNHEY, CDR2 SVGAGI. V was pared by 5 bases and J by 5 bases, with 11 bases of the junction left unmatched. Here the CDR3 reads CASSPQDRRPYGYTF. Written as DNA, the CDR3 is TGTGCCAGCAGTCCACAGGACAGGAGACCTTATGGCTACACCTTC.

This chain connects TRBV5-1 to TRBJ2-5; no reliable D call. Trimming removed 1 base from V and 2 bases from J, with 12 bases in between. The germline V gene encodes CDR1 SGHRS and CDR2 YFSETQ. The CDR3 covers 15 residues. The CDR3 DNA follows: TGCGCCAGCAGCTTGTTACCAGGAGCTCAAGAGACCCAGTACTTC. Its protein is CASSLLPGAQETQYF.

CDR3 protein: CSVRATVNQPQHF. In DNA form, the CDR3 reads TGCAGCGTTCGCGCGACAGTCAATCAGCCCCAGCATTTT. This sequence joins TRBV29-1 and TRBJ1-5, with D possibly being TRBD1 (5 bases). The germline V and J ends were trimmed by 5 bases and 3 bases, with 11 bases remaining between them. The V gene's germline CDR1 is SQVTM and CDR2 ANQGSEA. This CDR3 has 13 residues.

The chain combines TRBV4-3 with TRBJ2-7; no clear D gene. CDR3 length: 14 amino acids. CDR1 is LGHNA, CDR2 YSLEER, per germline. The V end was cut by 1 base, the J end by 3 bases, with 10 bases between. Here the CDR3 DNA reads TGCGCCAGCAGCCAAGGACTTACTCACTACGAGCAGTACTTC. Translated, it gives CASSQGLTHYEQYF.

This clone came up a few times. This chain links TRBV11-2 with TRBJ1-2, with 9 bases aligning to TRBD1. The junction had 4 bases not matched to a gene; V was cut back by 5 bases and J by 12 bases. Germline CDR1 and CDR2: SGHAT and FQNNGV. The CDR3 spans 11 residues. The DNA of the CDR3 is TGTGCCAGCAGCCCAGGACAGGGGCACACCTTC. Protein product: CASSPGQGHTF. Full variable domain (missing parts from reference TRBV11-2 and TRBJ1-2): EAGVAQSPRYKIIEKRQSVAFWCNPISGHATLYWYQQILGQGPKLLIQFQNNGVVDDSQLPKDRFSAERLKGVDSTLKIQPAKLEDSAVYLCASSPGQGHTFGSGTRLTVV.

This chain uses TRBV5-1 with TRBJ2-7, with 10 nucleotides matching TRBD2. Germline CDR1 is SGHRS and CDR2 is YFSETQ. This CDR3 contains 14 residues. Trimming took 4 bases from V and 2 from J; bases not matched to a gene: 3. The chain's CDR3 is CASSTGTSAYEQYF. The CDR3 nucleotides are TGCGCCAGCAGCACCGGGACTAGCGCCTACGAGCAGTACTTC.

This clone appeared a few times. The J gene is TRBJ2-7, the V gene TRBV14; 11 nucleotides line up with TRBD2. The V gene end was trimmed by 4 bases and the J gene end by 5 bases; junction bases not matched to a gene: 10. Germline V gives CDR1 SGHDN, CDR2 FVKESK. The CDR3 runs 16 residues. CDR3: CASSPQTSGSPHEQYF. CDR3 sequence (DNA): TGTGCCAGCAGCCCACAAACTAGCGGGAGTCCCCACGAGCAGTACTTC. Looking up the rest from reference TRBV14 and TRBJ2-7 gives the full variable domain: EAGVTQFPSHSVIEKGQTVTLRCDPISGHDNLYWYRRVMGKEIKFLLHFVKESKQDESGMPNNRFLAERTGGTYSTLKVQPAELEDSGVYFCASSPQTSGSPHEQYFGPGTRLTVT.

This clone was counted a single time. V usage is TRBV4-1 and J usage is TRBJ2-7, with D possibly TRBD2 on 5 matching bases. CDR3 length: 15 residues. Looked up from germline, CDR1 is MGHRA and CDR2 is YSYEKL. Deletions cut 4 bases from V and 2 bases from J, with 15 bases between. The CDR3 DNA follows: TGCGCCAGCAGCCGGATTGGCGGGCAGGCCTACGAGCAGTACTTC. This sequence encodes CASSRIGGQAYEQYF.

The rearrangement joins TRBV5-4 to TRBJ2-1, with TRBD2 matching 8 bases. With V trimmed by 0 bases and J by 9 bases, 5 bases remained unmatched. The CDR3 is made up of 14 amino acids. Germline CDR1 and CDR2: SGHNT and YYREEE (reference sequence). DNA of the CDR3: TGTGCCAGCAGCTTGGGCATGGCGGGAGGTGAGCAGTTCTTC. It translates to CASSLGMAGGEQFF.

Notes on this clone: The sample contains more than one DNA sequence encoding this CDR3. The V call is TRBV4-3, the J call TRBJ1-2; a possible D gene is TRBD1 (5 bases). The CDR3 length is 14 residues. Trimming removed 4 bases from V and 3 bases from J, with 12 bases in between. Germline V gene data show CDR1 as LGHNA and CDR2 as YSLEER. The DNA of the CDR3 is TGCGCCAGCAGCCCGATGAGCAGGGACTATGGCTACACCTTC. As protein: CASSPMSRDYGYTF.

The rearrangement uses TRBV6-5 and TRBJ2-7, with TRBD1 matching 9 bases. V was pared by 5 bases and J by 4 bases, with 6 bases of the junction left unmatched. Germline loops: CDR1 MNHEY, CDR2 SVGAGI. The CDR3 covers 14 residues. This chain's CDR3 is CASSPDRGSYEQYF. The DNA of the CDR3 is TGTGCCAGCAGTCCGGACAGGGGTTCTTACGAGCAGTACTTC.

In its sample, this clone was seen a few times. The chain is built from TRBV7-8 and TRBJ1-4; tentatively, D is TRBD1 (6 bases). Germline V gene lookup returns CDR1 SGHVS and CDR2 FQNEAQ. V was shortened by 6 bases and J by 7 bases, with 15 bases between the two germline ends. CDR3 size: 14 residues. The DNA for the CDR3 is TGTGCCAGCAGGCGGAGAGGGGGGGCTGAAAAACTGTTTTTT. Its translation: CASRRRGGAEKLFF.

V usage is TRBV7-9 and J usage is TRBJ2-3; no clear D gene. V gave up 1 base and J gave up 4 bases, with 9 bases separating them. CDR3 size: 14 residues. In germline, CDR1 is SEHNR, CDR2 FQNEAQ (reference sequence). The CDR3, as DNA: TGTGCCAGCAGCTTAGACATAGCTCCAGATACGCAGTATTTT. Amino acid sequence: CASSLDIAPDTQYF.

The rearrangement joins TRBV4-2 to TRBJ2-3; perhaps TRBD2 as D (5 bases). CDR3 length equals 15 residues. Deletions cut 1 base from V and 2 bases from J, with 10 bases between. Looked up from germline, CDR1 is LGHNA and CDR2 is YNFKEQ. The CDR3 sequence: CASSQVDSSTDTQYF. Written as DNA, the CDR3 is TGTGCCAGCAGCCAAGTGGACTCCTCCACAGATACGCAGTATTTT.

The chain employs TRBV28 and TRBJ2-1, with D perhaps matching TRBD2 (6 bases). This CDR3 has 15 amino acids. Trimming removed 2 bases from V and 4 bases from J, with 12 bases in between. CDR1 is MDHEN and CDR2 is SYDVKM in the germline V gene. CDR3: CASSLAGRPYNEQFF. CDR3 sequence (DNA): TGTGCCAGCAGTTTAGCGGGAAGGCCATACAATGAGCAGTTCTTC. The complete variable domain, with remaining parts taken from reference TRBV28 and TRBJ2-1, reads DVKVTQSSRYLVKRTGEKVFLECVQDMDHENMFWYRQDPGLGLRLIYFSYDVKMKEKGDIPEGYSVSREKKERFSLILESASTNQTSMYLCASSLAGRPYNEQFFGPGTRLTVL.

The V and J genes are TRBV11-2 and TRBJ2-7; TRBD2 agrees at 10 bases. CDR3 size: 15 residues. CDR1 and CDR2 (germline): SGHAT, FQNNGV. V lost 0 bases to trimming and J lost 3 bases; unmatched junction nucleotides: 2. The CDR3 DNA sequence: TGTGCCAGCAGCTTAGATCTAGCGGGAGTCTACGAGCAGTACTTC. It translates to CASSLDLAGVYEQYF. Full variable domain (outside the CDR3, taken from reference TRBV11-2 and TRBJ2-7): EAGVAQSPRYKIIEKRQSVAFWCNPISGHATLYWYQQILGQGPKLLIQFQNNGVVDDSQLPKDRFSAERLKGVDSTLKIQPAKLEDSAVYLCASSLDLAGVYEQYFGPGTRLTVT.

This sequence joins TRBV25-1 and TRBJ2-1; 9 bases map to TRBD2. This CDR3 region has 16 residues. Germline lookup yields CDR1 MGHDK and CDR2 SYGVNS. Trimming took 0 bases from V and 4 from J; bases not matched to a gene: 4. As DNA, the CDR3 is TGTGCCAGCAGTGAATATCTAGCGGGACGGTACAATGAGCAGTTCTTC. Amino acid sequence: CASSEYLAGRYNEQFF.

The V gene is TRBV14, the J gene TRBJ1-1; the D gene is possibly TRBD1 (5 bases). This CDR3 spans 16 amino acids. V was pared by 0 bases and J by 0 bases, with 11 bases between. Germline CDR1 reads SGHDN; CDR2 reads FVKESK. In DNA, the CDR3 is TGTGCCAGCAGCCAAGATCGTTGGGGGGTGAACACTGAAGCTTTCTTT. Residues: CASSQDRWGVNTEAFF.

The chain has TRBV18 and TRBJ2-2; 8 bases are shared with TRBD2. Germline CDR1 reads KGHSH; CDR2 reads LQKENI. V trimming: 3 bases; J trimming: 1 base; junction bases outside the gene matches: 1. The CDR3 has 15 residues. The chain's CDR3 is CASSPTSGNTGELFF. The CDR3 DNA reads TGTGCCAGCTCACCTACTAGCGGGAACACCGGGGAGCTGTTTTTT.

In regard to this clone: This CDR3 is also generated by other DNA sequences in the sample. This chain links TRBV2 with TRBJ1-5; no definite D call. Deletions cut 6 bases from V and 4 bases from J, with 10 bases between. This CDR3 is 13 amino acids long. Germline V CDR1 and CDR2: SNHLY, FYNNEI. The chain's CDR3 is CASRGWGNQPQHF. In DNA, the CDR3 is TGTGCCAGCAGAGGTTGGGGAAATCAGCCCCAGCATTTT. Looking up the rest from reference TRBV2 and TRBJ1-5 gives the full variable domain: EPEVTQTPSHQVTQMGQEVILRCVPISNHLYFYWYRQILGQKVEFLVSFYNNEISEKSEIFDDQFSVERPDGSNFTLKIRSTKLEDSAMYFCASRGWGNQPQHFGDGTRLSIL.

This chain uses TRBV6-5 with TRBJ1-3; no definite D call. The germline V and J ends were trimmed by 2 bases and 2 bases, with 13 bases remaining between them. The CDR3 runs 16 residues. Germline-derived CDR1 and CDR2 are MNHEY and SVGAGI. The CDR3: CASSYVAGPTGNTIYF. The CDR3 bases are TGTGCCAGCAGTTACGTCGCAGGACCAACTGGAAACACCATATATTTT.

There are a few counts of this clone. The rearrangement links TRBV7-9 to TRBJ2-1; TRBD1 matches at 8 bases. The CDR3 extends over 12 amino acids. CDR1 is SEHNR and CDR2 is FQNEAQ in the germline V gene (reference sequence). V lost 3 bases, J lost 9 bases, and 1 base stayed unmatched. Written as DNA, the CDR3 is TGTGCCAGCAGCTTCGACAGGGGTGAGCAGTTCTTC. Protein product: CASSFDRGEQFF.